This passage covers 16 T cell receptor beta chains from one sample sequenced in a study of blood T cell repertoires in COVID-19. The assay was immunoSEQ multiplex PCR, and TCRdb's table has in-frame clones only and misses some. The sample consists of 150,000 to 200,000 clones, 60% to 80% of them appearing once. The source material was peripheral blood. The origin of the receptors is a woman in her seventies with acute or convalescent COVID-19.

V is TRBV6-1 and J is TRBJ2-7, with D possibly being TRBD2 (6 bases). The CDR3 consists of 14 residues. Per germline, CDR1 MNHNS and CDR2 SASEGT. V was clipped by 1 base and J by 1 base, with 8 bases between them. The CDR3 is CASSEGGTSYEQYF. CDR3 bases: TGTGCCAGCAGTGAAGGGGGGACTTCCTACGAGCAGTACTTC.

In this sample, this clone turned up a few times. The DNA of the CDR3 is TGTGCCAGCTCGACCTATTCCGGGACTATTTACAATGAGCAGTTCTTC. Its protein is CASSTYSGTIYNEQFF. V usage is TRBV18 and J usage is TRBJ2-1; 7 bases are a match to TRBD2. The CDR3 covers 16 residues. CDR1 and CDR2 (germline): KGHSH, LQKENI. The trim removed 6 bases at V and 4 bases at J, leaving 12 bases unmatched.

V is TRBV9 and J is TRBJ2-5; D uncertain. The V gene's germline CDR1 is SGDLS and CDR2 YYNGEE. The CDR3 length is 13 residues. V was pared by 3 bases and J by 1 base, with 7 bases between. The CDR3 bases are TGTGCCAGCAGCGGGAGCGCCCAAGAGACCCAGTACTTC. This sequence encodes CASSGSAQETQYF.

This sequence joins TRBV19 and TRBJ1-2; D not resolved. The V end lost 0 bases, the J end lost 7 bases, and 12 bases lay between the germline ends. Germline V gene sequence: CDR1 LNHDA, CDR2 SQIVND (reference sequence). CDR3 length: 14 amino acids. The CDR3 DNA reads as TGTGCCAGTAGTATAGAAGCGGGCGCGGGTGGCTACACCTTC. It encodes CASSIEAGAGGYTF.

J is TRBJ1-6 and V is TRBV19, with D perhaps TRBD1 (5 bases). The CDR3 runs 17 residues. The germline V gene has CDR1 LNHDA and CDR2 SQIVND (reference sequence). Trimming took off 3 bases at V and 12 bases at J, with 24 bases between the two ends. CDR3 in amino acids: CASSIAPWGGAEEPLHF. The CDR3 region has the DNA TGTGCCAGTAGTATCGCCCCCTGGGGAGGGGCCGAAGAACCCCTCCACTTT. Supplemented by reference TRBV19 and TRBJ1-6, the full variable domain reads DGGITQSPKYLFRKEGQNVTLSCEQNLNHDAMYWYRQDPGQGLRLIYYSQIVNDFQKGDIAEGYSVSREKKESFPLTVTSAQKNPTAFYLCASSIAPWGGAEEPLHFGNGTRLTVT.

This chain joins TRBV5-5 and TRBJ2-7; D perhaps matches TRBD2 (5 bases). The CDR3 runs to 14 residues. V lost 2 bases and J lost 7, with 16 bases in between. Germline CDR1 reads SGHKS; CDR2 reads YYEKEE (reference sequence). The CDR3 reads CASSFSVSAAEQYF. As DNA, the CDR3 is TGTGCCAGCAGCTTCTCCGTCTCAGCGGCAGAGCAGTACTTC.

In DNA form, the CDR3 reads TGTGCCAGCAGCCAAGTATCCGTGGGGCATGGAAACACCATATATTTT. Its translation: CASSQVSVGHGNTIYF. The chain uses TRBV4-2 and TRBJ1-3; weak D call: TRBD1 (5 bases). Between the trimmed V and J ends, which lost 1 base and 3 bases, there was a span of 13 bases. This CDR3 has 16 amino acids. Germline CDR1 is LGHNA and CDR2 is YNFKEQ.

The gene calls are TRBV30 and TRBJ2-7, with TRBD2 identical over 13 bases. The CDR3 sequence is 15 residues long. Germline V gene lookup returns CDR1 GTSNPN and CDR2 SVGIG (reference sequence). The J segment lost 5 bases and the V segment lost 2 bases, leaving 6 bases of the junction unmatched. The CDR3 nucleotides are TGTGCCTGGAGTTACGGACTAGCGGGAGTCAACGAGCAGTACTTC. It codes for CAWSYGLAGVNEQYF. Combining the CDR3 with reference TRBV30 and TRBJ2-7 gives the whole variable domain SQTIHQWPATLVQPVGSPLSLECTVEGTSNPNLYWYRQAAGRGLQLLFYSVGIGQISSEVPQNLSASRPQDRQFILSSKKLLLSDSGFYLCAWSYGLAGVNEQYFGPGTRLTVT.

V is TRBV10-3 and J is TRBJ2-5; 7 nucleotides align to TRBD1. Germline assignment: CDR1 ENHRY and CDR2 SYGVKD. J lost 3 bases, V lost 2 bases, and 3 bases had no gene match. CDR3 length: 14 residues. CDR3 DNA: TGTGCCATCAGTGAGACAGGGGTAGAAGAGACCCAGTACTTC. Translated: CAISETGVEETQYF.

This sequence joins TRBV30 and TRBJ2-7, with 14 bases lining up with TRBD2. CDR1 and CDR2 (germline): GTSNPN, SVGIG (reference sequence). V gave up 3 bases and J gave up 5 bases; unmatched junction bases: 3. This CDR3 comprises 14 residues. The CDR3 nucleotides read TGTGCCTGGAGCGAGGGACTAGCGGGAGACGAGCAGTACTTC. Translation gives CAWSEGLAGDEQYF.

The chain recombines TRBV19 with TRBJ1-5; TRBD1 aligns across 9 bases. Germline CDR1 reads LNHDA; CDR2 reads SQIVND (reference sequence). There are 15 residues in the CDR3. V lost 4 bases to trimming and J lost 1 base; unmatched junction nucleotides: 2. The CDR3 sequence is CASSTGTGSNQPQHF. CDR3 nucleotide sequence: TGTGCCAGTAGTACGGGGACAGGGAGCAATCAGCCCCAGCATTTT.

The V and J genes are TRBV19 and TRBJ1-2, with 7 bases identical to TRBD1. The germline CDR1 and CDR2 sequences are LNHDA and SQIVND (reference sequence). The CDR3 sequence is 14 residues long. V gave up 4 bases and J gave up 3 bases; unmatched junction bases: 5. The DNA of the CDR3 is TGTGCCAGTAGTACGGGACAGCTACACTATGGCTACACCTTC. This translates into CASSTGQLHYGYTF.

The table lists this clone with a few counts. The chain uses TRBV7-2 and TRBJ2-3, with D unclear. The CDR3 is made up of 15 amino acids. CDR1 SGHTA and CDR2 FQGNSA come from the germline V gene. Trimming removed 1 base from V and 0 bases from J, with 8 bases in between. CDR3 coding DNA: TGTGCCAGCAGCTTAGATTACTTTAGCACAGATACGCAGTATTTT. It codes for CASSLDYFSTDTQYF.

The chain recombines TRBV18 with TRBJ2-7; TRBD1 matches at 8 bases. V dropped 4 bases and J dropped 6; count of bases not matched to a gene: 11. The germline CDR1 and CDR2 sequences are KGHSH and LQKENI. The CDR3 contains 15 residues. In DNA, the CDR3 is TGTGCCAGCTCACTCGCCGGGACAGGTAATAGCGAGCAGTACTTC. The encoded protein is CASSLAGTGNSEQYF.

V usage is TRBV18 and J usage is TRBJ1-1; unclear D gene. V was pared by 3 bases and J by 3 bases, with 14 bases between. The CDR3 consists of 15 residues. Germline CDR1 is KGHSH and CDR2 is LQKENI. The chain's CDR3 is CASSPEQRKDTEAFF. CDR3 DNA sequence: TGTGCCAGCTCACCCGAGCAACGAAAAGACACTGAAGCTTTCTTT.

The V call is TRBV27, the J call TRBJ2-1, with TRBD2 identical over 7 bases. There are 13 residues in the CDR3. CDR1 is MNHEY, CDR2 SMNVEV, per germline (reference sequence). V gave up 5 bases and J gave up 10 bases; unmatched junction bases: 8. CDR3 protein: CASSLPPSGEQFF. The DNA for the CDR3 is TGTGCCAGCAGTCTACCCCCTAGCGGCGAGCAGTTCTTC.